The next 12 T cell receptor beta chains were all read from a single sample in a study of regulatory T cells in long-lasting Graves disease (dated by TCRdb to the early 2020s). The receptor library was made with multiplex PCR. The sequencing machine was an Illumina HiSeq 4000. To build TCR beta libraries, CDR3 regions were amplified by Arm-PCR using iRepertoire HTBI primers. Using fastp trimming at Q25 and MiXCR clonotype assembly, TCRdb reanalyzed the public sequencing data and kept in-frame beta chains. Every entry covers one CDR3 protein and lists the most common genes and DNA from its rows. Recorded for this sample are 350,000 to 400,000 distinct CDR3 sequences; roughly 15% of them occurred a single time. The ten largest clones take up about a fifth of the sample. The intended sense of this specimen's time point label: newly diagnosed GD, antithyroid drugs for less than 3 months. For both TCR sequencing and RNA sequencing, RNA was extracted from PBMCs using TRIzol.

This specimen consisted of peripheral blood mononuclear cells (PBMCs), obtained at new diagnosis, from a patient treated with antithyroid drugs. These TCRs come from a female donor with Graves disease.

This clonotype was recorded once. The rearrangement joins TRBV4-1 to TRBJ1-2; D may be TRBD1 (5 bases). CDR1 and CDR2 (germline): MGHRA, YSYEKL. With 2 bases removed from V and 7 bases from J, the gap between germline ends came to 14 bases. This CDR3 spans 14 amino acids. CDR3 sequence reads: CASSQCPGKCGYTF. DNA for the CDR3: TGCGCCAGCAGCCAATGTCCAGGGAAGTGTGGCTACACCTTC.

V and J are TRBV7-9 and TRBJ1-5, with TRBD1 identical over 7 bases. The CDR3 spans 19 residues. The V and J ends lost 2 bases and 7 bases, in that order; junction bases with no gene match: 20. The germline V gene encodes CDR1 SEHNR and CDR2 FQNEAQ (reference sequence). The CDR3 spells CASSLRQGFRSEPLQPQHF. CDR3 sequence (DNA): TGTGCCAGCAGCTTAAGACAGGGTTTTAGGTCCGAGCCCCTCCAGCCCCAGCATTTT.

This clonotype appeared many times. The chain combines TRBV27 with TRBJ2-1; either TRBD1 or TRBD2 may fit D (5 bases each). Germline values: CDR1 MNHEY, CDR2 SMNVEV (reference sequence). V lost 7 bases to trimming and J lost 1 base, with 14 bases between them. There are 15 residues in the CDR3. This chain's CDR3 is CASKSGTGSYNEQFF. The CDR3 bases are TGTGCCAGCAAATCAGGGACGGGATCCTACAATGAGCAGTTCTTC.

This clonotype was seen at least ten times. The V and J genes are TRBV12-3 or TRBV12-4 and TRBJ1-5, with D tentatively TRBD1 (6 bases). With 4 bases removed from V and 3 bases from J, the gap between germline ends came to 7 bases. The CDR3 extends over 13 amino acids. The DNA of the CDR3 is TGTGCCAGCAGTTGGGACATCAATCAGCCCCAGCATTTT. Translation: CASSWDINQPQHF.

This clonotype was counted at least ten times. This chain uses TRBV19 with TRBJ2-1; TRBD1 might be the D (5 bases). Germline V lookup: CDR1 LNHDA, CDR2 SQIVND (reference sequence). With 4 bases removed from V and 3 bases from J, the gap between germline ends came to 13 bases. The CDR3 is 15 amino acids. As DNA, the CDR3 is TGTGCCAGTAGTAGGGGCAGATACGGCTACAATGAGCAGTTCTTC. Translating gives CASSRGRYGYNEQFF.

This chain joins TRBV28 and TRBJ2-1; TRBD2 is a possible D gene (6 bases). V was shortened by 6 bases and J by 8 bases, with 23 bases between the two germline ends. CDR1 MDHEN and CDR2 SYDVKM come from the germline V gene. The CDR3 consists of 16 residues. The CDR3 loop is CASSPPLAIPSDEQFF. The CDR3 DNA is TGTGCCAGCAGCCCTCCGCTAGCGATCCCTTCAGATGAGCAGTTCTTC.

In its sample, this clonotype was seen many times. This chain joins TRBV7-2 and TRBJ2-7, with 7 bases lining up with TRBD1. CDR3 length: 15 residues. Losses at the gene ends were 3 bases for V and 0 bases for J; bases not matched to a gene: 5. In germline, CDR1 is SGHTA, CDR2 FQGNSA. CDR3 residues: CASSFSGQYSYEQYF. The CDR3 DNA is TGTGCCAGCAGCTTTTCGGGACAGTACTCCTACGAGCAGTACTTC.

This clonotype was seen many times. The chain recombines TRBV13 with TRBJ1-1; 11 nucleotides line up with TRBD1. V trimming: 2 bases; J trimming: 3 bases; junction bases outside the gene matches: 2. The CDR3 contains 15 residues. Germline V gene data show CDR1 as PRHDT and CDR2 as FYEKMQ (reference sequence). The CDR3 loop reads CASSLMGQGDTEAFF. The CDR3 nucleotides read TGTGCCAGCAGCTTAATGGGACAGGGGGACACTGAAGCTTTCTTT. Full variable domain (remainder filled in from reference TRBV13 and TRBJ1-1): AAGVIQSPRHLIKEKRETATLKCYPIPRHDTVYWYQQGPGQDPQFLISFYEKMQSDKGSIPDRFSAQQFSDYHSELNMSSLELGDSALYFCASSLMGQGDTEAFFGQGTRLTVV.

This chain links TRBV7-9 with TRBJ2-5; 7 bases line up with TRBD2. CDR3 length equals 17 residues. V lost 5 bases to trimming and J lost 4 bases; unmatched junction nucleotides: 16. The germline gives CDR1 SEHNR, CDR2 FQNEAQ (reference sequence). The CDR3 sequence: CASSPPLREFLRETQYF. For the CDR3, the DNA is TGTGCCAGCAGCCCCCCCCTGCGGGAGTTTCTGAGAGAGACCCAGTACTTC.

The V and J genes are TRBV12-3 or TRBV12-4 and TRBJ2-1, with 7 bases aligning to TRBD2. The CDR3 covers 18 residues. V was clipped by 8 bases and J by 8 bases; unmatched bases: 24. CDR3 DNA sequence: TGTGCCAGCCTCAACAGTTTTATCTTAGCGGGCCCCAGGGATGAGCAGTTCTTC. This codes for CASLNSFILAGPRDEQFF.

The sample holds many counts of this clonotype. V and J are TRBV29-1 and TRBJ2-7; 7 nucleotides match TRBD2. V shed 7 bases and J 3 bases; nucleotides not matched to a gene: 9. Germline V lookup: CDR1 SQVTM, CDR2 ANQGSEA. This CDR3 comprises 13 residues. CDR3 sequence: CSATGTISYEQYF. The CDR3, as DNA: TGCAGCGCCACCGGGACTATAAGCTACGAGCAGTACTTC.

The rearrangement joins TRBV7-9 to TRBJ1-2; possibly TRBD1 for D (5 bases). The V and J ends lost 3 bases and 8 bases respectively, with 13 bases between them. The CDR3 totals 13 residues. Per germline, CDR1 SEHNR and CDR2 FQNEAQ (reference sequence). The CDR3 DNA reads TGTGCCAGCAGCTTGGGGGGGACGGAGGGCTACACCTTC. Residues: CASSLGGTEGYTF.